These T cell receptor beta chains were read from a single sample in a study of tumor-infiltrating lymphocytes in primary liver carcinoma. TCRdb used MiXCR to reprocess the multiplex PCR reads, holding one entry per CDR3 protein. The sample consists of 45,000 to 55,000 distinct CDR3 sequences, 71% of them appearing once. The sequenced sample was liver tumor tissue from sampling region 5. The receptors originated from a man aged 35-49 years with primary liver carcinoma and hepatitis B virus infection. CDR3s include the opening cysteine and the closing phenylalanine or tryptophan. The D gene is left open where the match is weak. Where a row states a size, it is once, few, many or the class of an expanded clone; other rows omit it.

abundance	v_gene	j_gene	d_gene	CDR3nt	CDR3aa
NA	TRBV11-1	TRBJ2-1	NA	TGTGCCAGCAGCTTAGGCCTAGGACTTCCTATGCATGAGCAGTTGTTC	CASSLGLGLPMHEQLF
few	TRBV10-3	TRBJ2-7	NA	TGTGCCATTACCATTGGGGTTAGCGGTACCTACGAGCAGTACTTC	CAITIGVSGTYEQYF
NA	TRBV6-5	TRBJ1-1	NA	TGTGCCAGCAGTTACGGGGGCGCGTACACTCAAGCTTTCTTT	CASSYGGAYTQAFF
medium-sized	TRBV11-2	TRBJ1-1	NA	TGTGCCAGCAGCACCCATCCCGGGTACACTGAAGCTTTCTTT	CASSTHPGYTEAFF
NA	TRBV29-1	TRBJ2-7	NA	TGCAGCATTGAAAGCCATAATCCTTACGAGCAGTACTTC	CSIESHNPYEQYF
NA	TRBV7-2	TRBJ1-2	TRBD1	TGTGCCAGCAGCTTAGGACAGGGTCAATATGGCTACACCTTC	CASSLGQGQYGYTF
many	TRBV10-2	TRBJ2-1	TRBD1	TGCGCCAGCAGTAACCCGGGACAGGGCGGCAATGAGCAGTTCTTC	CASSNPGQGGNEQFF
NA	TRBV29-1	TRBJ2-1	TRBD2	TGCAGCGTTGAAAGAACTAGCGGGAAGAATGAGCAGTTCTTC	CSVERTSGKNEQFF
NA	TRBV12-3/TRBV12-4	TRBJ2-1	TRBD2	TGTACCAGCACTTTAAATGCTAGCGGGAGCTCCTACAATGAGCAGTTCTTC	CTSTLNASGSSYNEQFF
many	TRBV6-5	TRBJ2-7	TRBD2	TGTGCCAGCAGTCCCCGTGGGGGGGAGGTAGGGCAGTACTTC	CASSPRGGEVGQYF
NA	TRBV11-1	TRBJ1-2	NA	TGTGCCAGCAGTCTCTCAGGTAACTATGGCTTCACCTTC	CASSLSGNYGFTF
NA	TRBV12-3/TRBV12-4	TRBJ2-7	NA	TGTGTCAGCAGACTCGACTCCGGCTCCTACGAGCAGTACTTC	CVSRLDSGSYEQYF
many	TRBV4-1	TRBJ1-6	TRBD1	TGCGCCAGCAGCCGAAGTTCGGGACAGACTTATAATTCACCCCTCCACTTT	CASSRSSGQTYNSPLHF
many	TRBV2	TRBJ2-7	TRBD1	TGTGCCAGCATGGAGCAGACAGGGGCCGTCTACGAGCAGTACTTC	CASMEQTGAVYEQYF
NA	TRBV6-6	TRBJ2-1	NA	TGTGCCAGCAGTTCCCCCTCCTACGATAAGCAGTTCTTC	CASSSPSYDKQFF
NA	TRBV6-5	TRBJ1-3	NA	TGTGCCAGCAGGTTTGGGGCCAGCTCTGGGAACACCATATATTTT	CASRFGASSGNTIYF
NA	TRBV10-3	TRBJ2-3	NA	TGTGCCATCAGTGATTTTCCGGGAACAGATACGCAGTATTTT	CAISDFPGTDTQYF